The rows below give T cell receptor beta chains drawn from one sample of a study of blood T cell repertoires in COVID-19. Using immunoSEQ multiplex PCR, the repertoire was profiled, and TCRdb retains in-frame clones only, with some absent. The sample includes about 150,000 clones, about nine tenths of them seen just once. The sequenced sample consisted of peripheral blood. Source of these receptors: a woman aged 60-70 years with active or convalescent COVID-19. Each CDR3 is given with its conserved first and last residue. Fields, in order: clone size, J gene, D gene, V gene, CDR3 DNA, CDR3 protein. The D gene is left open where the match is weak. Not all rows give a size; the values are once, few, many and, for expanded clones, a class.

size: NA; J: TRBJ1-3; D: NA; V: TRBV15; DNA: TGTGCCACCAGCAGAGAGGGGGGGCAGTCTGGAAACACCATATATTTT; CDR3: CATSREGGQSGNTIYF
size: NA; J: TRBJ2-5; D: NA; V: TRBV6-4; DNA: TGTGCCAGCAGTGACTCAACTACCGGGGCCCAGTACTTC; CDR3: CASSDSTTGAQYF
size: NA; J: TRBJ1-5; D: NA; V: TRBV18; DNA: TGTGCCAGCTCACCTAGTAGCAATCAGCCCCAGCATTTT; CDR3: CASSPSSNQPQHF
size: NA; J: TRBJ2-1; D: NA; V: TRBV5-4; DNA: TGTGCCAGCAGCGAGAACAGGTCCCCAGATAATGAGCAGTTCTTC; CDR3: CASSENRSPDNEQFF
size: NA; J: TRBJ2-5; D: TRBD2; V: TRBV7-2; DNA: TGTGCCAGCAGCCCCCCGGGGGGGCCTGAGACCCAGTACTTC; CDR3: CASSPPGGPETQYF
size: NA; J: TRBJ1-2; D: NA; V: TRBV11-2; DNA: TGTGCCAGCAGCGTAGAAGCGGTGTCCTATGGCTACACCTTC; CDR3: CASSVEAVSYGYTF
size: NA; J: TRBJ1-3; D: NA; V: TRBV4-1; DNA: TGCGCCAGCAGCCAAGACTGGAGGGCGCAGGGAAACACCATATATTTT; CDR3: CASSQDWRAQGNTIYF
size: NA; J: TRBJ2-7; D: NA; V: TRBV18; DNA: TGTGCCAGCTCACCAGACGACAGACCTCTAGGGCAGTACTTC; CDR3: CASSPDDRPLGQYF
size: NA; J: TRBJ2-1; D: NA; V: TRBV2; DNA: TGTGCCAGCAGGGCTAGGCGTGAGCAGTTCTTC; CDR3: CASRARREQFF
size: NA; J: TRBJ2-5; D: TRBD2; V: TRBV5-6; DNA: TGTGCCAGCAGCTTGAGGGTACGGGGGGACCAAGAGACCCAGTACTTC; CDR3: CASSLRVRGDQETQYF
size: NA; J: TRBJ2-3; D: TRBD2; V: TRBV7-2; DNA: TGTGCCAGCAGCCCGCGGGGAGGGCCCCTTAACACAGATACGCAGTATTTT; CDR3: CASSPRGGPLNTDTQYF
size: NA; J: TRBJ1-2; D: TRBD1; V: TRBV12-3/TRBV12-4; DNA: TGTGCCAGCAGGGGGGGACAGGCCTATGGCTACACCTTC; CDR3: CASRGGQAYGYTF
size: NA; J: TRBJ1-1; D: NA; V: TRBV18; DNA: TGTGCCAGCTCTTTCACTGGGAGTGAAGCTTTCTTT; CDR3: CASSFTGSEAFF
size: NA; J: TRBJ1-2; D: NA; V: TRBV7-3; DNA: TGTGCCAGCAGCACCCAAGGACCTTCGGGGGGCTACACCTTC; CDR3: CASSTQGPSGGYTF
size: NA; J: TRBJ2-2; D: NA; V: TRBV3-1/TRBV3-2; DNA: TGTGCCAGCAGCCAAGTCCTGACCGGGGAGCTGTTTTTT; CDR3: CASSQVLTGELFF
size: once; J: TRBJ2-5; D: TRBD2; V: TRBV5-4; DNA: TGTGCCAGCAGCTCGACTAGCGGGGTTCAAGAGACCCAGTACTTC; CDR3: CASSSTSGVQETQYF
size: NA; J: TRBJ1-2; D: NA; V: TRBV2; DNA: TGTGCCAGCAGTGAAGACAGTCTCTATGGCTACACCTTC; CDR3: CASSEDSLYGYTF
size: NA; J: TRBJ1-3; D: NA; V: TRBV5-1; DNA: TGCGCCAGCAGCTTGGATGGGGGGGCTGGAAACACCATATATTTT; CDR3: CASSLDGGAGNTIYF
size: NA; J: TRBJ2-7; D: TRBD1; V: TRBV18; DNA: TGTGCCAGCTCACCACCGGCAGGGGGTGGCGAGCAGTACTTC; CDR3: CASSPPAGGGEQYF
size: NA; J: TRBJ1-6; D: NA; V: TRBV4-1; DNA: TGCGCCAGCAGCCAGGAAAGACTGAGGTCACCCCTCCACTTT; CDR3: CASSQERLRSPLHF
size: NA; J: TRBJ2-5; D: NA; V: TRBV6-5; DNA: TGTGCCAGCAGCCAGGGGAATGGAGCGGAAGAGACCCAGTACTTC; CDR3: CASSQGNGAEETQYF
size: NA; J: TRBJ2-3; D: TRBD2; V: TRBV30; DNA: TGTGCCTCCGAGCGGGGTAGCACAGATACGCAGTATTTT; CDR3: CASERGSTDTQYF
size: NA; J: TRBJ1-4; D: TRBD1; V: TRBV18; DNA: TGTGCCAGCTCGCGGACAGGGGGCGGTAATGAAAAACTGTTTTTT; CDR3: CASSRTGGGNEKLFF
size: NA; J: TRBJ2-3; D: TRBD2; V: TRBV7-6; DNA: TGTGCCAGCAGCATACTAGCGGGGGCCCTCACAGATACGCAGTATTTT; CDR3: CASSILAGALTDTQYF
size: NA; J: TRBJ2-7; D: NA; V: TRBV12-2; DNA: TGTGCAAGTCGCTTAGATTTTGGGGGAGGCGAGCAGTACTTC; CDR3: CASRLDFGGGEQYF
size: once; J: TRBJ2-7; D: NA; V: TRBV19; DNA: TGTGCCAGTAGTATAGTCGTCAGGGACTACGAGCAGTACTTC; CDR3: CASSIVVRDYEQYF
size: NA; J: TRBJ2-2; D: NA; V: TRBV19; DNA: TGTGCCAGTAGTTTTATGTTGAACACCGGGGAGCTGTTTTTT; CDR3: CASSFMLNTGELFF
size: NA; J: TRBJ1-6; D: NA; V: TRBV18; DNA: TGTGCCAGCTCACCACGGACAATCGGGAATTCACCCCTCCACTTT; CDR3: CASSPRTIGNSPLHF
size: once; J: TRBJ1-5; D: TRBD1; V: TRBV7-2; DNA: TGTGCCAGCAGCCCCGGACAGGGCGGTCAGCCCCAGCATTTT; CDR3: CASSPGQGGQPQHF
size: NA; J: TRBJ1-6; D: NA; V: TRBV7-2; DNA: TGTGCCAGCAGCTTTAGTTGGGAGAATCAGGAGTTT; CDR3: CASSFSWENQEF
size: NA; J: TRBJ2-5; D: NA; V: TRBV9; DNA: TGTGCCAGCAGCCCGACTGGCCAAGAGACCCAGTACTTC; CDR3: CASSPTGQETQYF
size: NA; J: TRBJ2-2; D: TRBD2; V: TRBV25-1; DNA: TGTGCCAGCAGTGACCCTAGCGGGGGGCGAACCGGGGAGCTGTTTTTT; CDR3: CASSDPSGGRTGELFF
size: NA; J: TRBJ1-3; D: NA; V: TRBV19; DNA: TGTGCCAGTAGCGCTACGGAGGCTACTGGAAACACCATATATTTT; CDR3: CASSATEATGNTIYF
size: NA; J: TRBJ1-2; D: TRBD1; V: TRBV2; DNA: TGTGCCAGCAGTACGGGGACAGTTGGCTACACCTTC; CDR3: CASSTGTVGYTF
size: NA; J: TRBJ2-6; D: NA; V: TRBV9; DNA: TGTGCCAGCAGCCTTACAGGGCTTGGGGCCAACGTCCTGACTTTC; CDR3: CASSLTGLGANVLTF
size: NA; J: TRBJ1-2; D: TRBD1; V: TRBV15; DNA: TGTGCCACCAGACCTGACAGGGATGTTTATGGCTACACCTTC; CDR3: CATRPDRDVYGYTF
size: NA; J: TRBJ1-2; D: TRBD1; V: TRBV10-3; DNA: TGTGCCATCAGTGAGCCTGGACAGGGTAACTATGGCTACACCTTC; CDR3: CAISEPGQGNYGYTF
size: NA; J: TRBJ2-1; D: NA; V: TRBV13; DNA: TGTGCCAGCAGCTTCGGTTCCTACAATGAGCAGTTCTTC; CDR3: CASSFGSYNEQFF
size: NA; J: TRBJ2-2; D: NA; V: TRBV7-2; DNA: TGTGCCAGCAGTCCCCCCCCGGTAAACACCGGGGAGCTGTTTTTT; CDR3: CASSPPPVNTGELFF
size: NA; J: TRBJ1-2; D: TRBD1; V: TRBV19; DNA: TGTGCCAGTAGTATCCCCCTAGGACAGGCTCGCTATGGCTACACCTTC; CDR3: CASSIPLGQARYGYTF